This TCR beta chain was identified in a study of blood T cell repertoires in COVID-19. Individuals drawn from 24 US areas were about 18 to 100 years old. Cohorts were based on clinical histories the participants reported. This CDR3 is built from 15 residues. Germline-derived CDR1 and CDR2 are KGHSH and LQKENI. The J segment lost 6 bases and the V segment lost 2 bases, leaving 7 bases of the junction unmatched. Sequencing was performed with immunoSEQ multiplex PCR; in TCRdb, only in-frame clones are kept and a portion is missing. Of 300,000 or so clones listed, over 75% are singletons. This sequence was found in a woman aged 25-40 years who had recovered from COVID-19. The chain employs TRBV18 and TRBJ2-3; 8 bases are shared with TRBD2. Sequenced material: PBMCs or T cells enriched from blood (not recorded which). CDR3 loop: CASSPGSGVFDTQYF. The DNA of the CDR3 is TGTGCCAGCTCACCAGGTAGCGGGGTGTTTGATACGCAGTATTTT.